The 11 T cell receptor beta chains presented below share a single source sample, sequenced in a study of blood T cell repertoires in COVID-19. Measured with immunoSEQ multiplex PCR; TCRdb has only the in-frame clones, and not every one. The table includes around 220,000 clones, roughly nine tenths detected once. The sample consisted of peripheral blood. The source is a woman in her fifties or sixties with COVID-19, enrolled during active disease.

This clone has only a few counts. The rearrangement links TRBV7-2 to TRBJ1-5; 10 bases line up with TRBD1. The CDR3 consists of 14 residues. With 5 bases clipped from V and 5 bases from J, the junction kept 3 bases outside the gene matches. CDR1 SGHTA and CDR2 FQGNSA come from the germline V gene. CDR3 loop: CASSPGQGYQPQHF. The CDR3 nucleotides read TGTGCCAGCAGCCCGGGACAGGGGTATCAGCCCCAGCATTTT.

The chain couples TRBV5-4 to TRBJ2-1, with D hard to call. CDR1 and CDR2 (germline): SGHNT, YYREEE (reference sequence). V was pared by 1 base and J by 6 bases, with 8 bases between. There are 13 residues in the CDR3. The DNA of the CDR3 is TGTGCCAGCAGCTTGCCCCCAGTCAATGAGCAGTTCTTC. It is translated as CASSLPPVNEQFF.

The chain recombines TRBV5-1 with TRBJ2-3; D is undetermined. The germline V gene has CDR1 SGHRS and CDR2 YFSETQ. The CDR3 covers 15 residues. V was pared by 1 base and J by 4 bases, with 13 bases between. The CDR3 region has the DNA TGCGCCAGCAGCTTGAGGAACTTAGCTTCAGATACGCAGTATTTT. Amino acid sequence: CASSLRNLASDTQYF.

The chain uses TRBV19 and TRBJ1-1; TRBD1 aligns across 8 bases. This CDR3 is 14 amino acids long. After removal of 1 base from V and 7 bases from J, the junction contained 5 bases not matched to a gene. Germline-derived CDR1 and CDR2 are LNHDA and SQIVND (reference sequence). The CDR3 DNA is TGTGCCAGTAGTATAGCCAGGGGGCATAGTGAAGCTTTCTTT. The encoded protein is CASSIARGHSEAFF.

V and J are TRBV7-6 and TRBJ2-7; 9 bases agree with TRBD1. The V gene's germline CDR1 is SGHVS and CDR2 FNYEAQ. Trimming took 2 bases from V and 3 from J; bases not matched to a gene: 17. CDR3 length: 19 residues. CDR3 nucleotide sequence: TGTGCCAGCAGCTTATCACCGGGACAGGGCCTCGGGGGTGTCTACGAGCAGTACTTC. It encodes CASSLSPGQGLGGVYEQYF.

The chain employs TRBV2 and TRBJ2-7, with 11 bases lining up with TRBD1. Germline CDR1 and CDR2: SNHLY and FYNNEI. This CDR3 is 15 amino acids long. V was pared by 7 bases and J by 5 bases, with 10 bases of the junction left unmatched. In DNA form, the CDR3 reads TGTGCCAGCACCACCTGGACAGGGGGCAAGGACGAGCAGTACGTC. Amino acid sequence: CASTTWTGGKDEQYV.

This clone appeared a single time. The gene calls are TRBV23-1 and TRBJ1-5; D is uncertain. TRBV23-1 counts as an open reading frame of uncertain function. The CDR3 is 13 residues long. The DNA for the CDR3 is TGCCCAAAGACCCGGTGGAGGAATCAGCCCCAGCATTTT. Its protein is CPKTRWRNQPQHF.

J is TRBJ2-7 and V is TRBV3-1 (or the pseudogene TRBV3-2); TRBD1 is a possible D gene (6 bases). The CDR3 consists of 13 residues. CDR1 is LGHDT, CDR2 YNNKEL, per germline (reference sequence). The CDR3 DNA reads as TGTGCCAGCAGCCTAATGCCGGGGACACCAATTCTCGTC. Its protein product is CASSLMPGTPILV.

V and J are TRBV5-1 and TRBJ1-3, with TRBD1 as a possible D gene (6 bases). The CDR3 covers 14 residues. Deletions cut 3 bases from V and 4 bases from J, with 11 bases between. The germline gives CDR1 SGHRS, CDR2 YFSETQ. CDR3 coding DNA: TGCGCCAGCAGCTCCACAGGGTCGGGAAACACCATATATTTT. Amino acids: CASSSTGSGNTIYF.

The V call is TRBV24-1, the J call TRBJ1-1; the match to TRBD1 covers 12 bases. This CDR3 region has 15 residues. CDR1 is KGHDR, CDR2 SFDVKD, per germline. CDR3 nucleotides: TGTGAGGGGACAGGGGGCGATTATTTGAACACTGAAGCTTTCTTT. It codes for CEGTGGDYLNTEAFF.

CDR3 sequence: CATNGGRTSQGRTIYF. The DNA of the CDR3 is TGTGCCACCAATGGAGGACGGACAAGTCAGGGGCGGACCATATATTTT. The rearrangement links TRBV24-1 to TRBJ1-3; maybe TRBD1 (6 bases). Germline V gene data show CDR1 as KGHDR and CDR2 as SFDVKD. Trimming took 8 bases from V and 10 from J, leaving 26 bases between them. The CDR3 sequence is 16 residues long.